A selection of T cell receptor beta chains follows, all from one sample in a study of shared clonotypes between healthy human individuals. TCRdb's copy holds only in-frame clones and misses some; the assay was immunoSEQ multiplex PCR. The sample contains over a million clones, around 82% of which appear only once. Sequenced: memory CD4+ T cells from PBMCs. The receptor source for this set is a man aged 18 to 29 in good health. Some clones in this sample may be carry-over from other donors' samples. CDR3s include the opening cysteine and the closing phenylalanine or tryptophan. A D gene is named only where the DNA matches it firmly. Size values are once, few and many counts, or a class for expanded clones, and some rows have none.

cdr3_aa cdr3_nt cdr3_length v_call clone_size d_call j_call
CASSLGPTNEQFF TGCGCCAGCAGCTTGGGTCCAACGAATGAGCAGTTCTTC 13 TRBV5-1 - - TRBJ2-1
CASSPVGLSQETQYF TGCGCCAGCAGCCCCGTCGGACTAAGTCAAGAGACCCAGTACTTC 15 TRBV4-1 - - TRBJ2-5
CASSLNWGSGNTIYF TGTGCCAGCAGCTTGAATTGGGGCTCTGGAAACACCATATATTTT 15 TRBV5-4 - - TRBJ1-3
CASSPVGEAYGYTF TGTGCCAGCAGCCCGGTAGGGGAGGCGTATGGCTACACCTTC 14 TRBV5-6 - - TRBJ1-2
CASSPMGNTGELFF TGCGCCAGCAGTCCTATGGGGAACACCGGGGAGCTGTTTTTT 14 TRBV4-1 - - TRBJ2-2
CASSPPYGTQYF TGTGCCAGCAGCCCACCGTATGGTACGCAGTATTTT 12 TRBV7-9 - - TRBJ2-3
CASSARAYSNQPQHF TGTGCCAGCAGTGCAAGGGCCTATAGCAATCAGCCCCAGCATTTT 15 TRBV27 many - TRBJ1-5
CASSDGDRLTGELFF TGTGCCAGCAGCGACGGGGACAGACTCACCGGGGAGCTGTTTTTT 15 TRBV6-5 - TRBD1 TRBJ2-2
CASSLGSILYGYTF TGTGCCAGCAGTTTAGGCTCTATATTATATGGCTACACCTTC 14 TRBV28 - - TRBJ1-2
CSATGGLAGSYYEQYF TGCAGCGCTACAGGGGGACTAGCGGGTTCCTACTACGAGCAGTACTTC 16 TRBV29-1 - TRBD2 TRBJ2-7
CASSRDREQPQHF TGTGCCAGCAGCCGTGACAGGGAGCAGCCCCAGCATTTT 13 TRBV5-4 - TRBD1 TRBJ1-5
CASSLDRGWGTIYF TGTGCCAGCAGCTTAGACAGGGGATGGGGCACCATATATTTT 14 TRBV7-2 - TRBD1 TRBJ1-3
CASSLEGSKTQYF TGTGCCAGCAGTTTGGAGGGGTCAAAGACCCAGTACTTC 13 TRBV28 many - TRBJ2-5
CASSSPTTGAQETQYF TGTGCCAGCAGCTCGCCCACGACAGGAGCTCAAGAGACCCAGTACTTC 16 TRBV5-4 - - TRBJ2-5
CASSPEVDEQFF TGTGCCAGCTCACCGGAAGTCGATGAGCAGTTCTTC 12 TRBV18 - - TRBJ2-1
CASSRNRQGGHSNQPQHF TGTGCCAGCAGCCGAAACAGACAGGGGGGGCATAGCAATCAGCCCCAGCATTTT 18 TRBV27 - TRBD1 TRBJ1-5
CASQFGDEQYF TGTGCCAGCCAATTCGGGGACGAGCAGTACTTC 11 TRBV18 - - TRBJ2-7
CASSRGDTGELFF TGCGCCAGTAGTAGGGGCGACACCGGGGAGCTGTTTTTT 13 TRBV5-1 - - TRBJ2-2
CASSQGGLNTEAFF TGTGCCAGCAGCCAGGGCGGACTGAACACTGAAGCTTTCTTT 14 TRBV11-2 - - TRBJ1-1
CASSLDAGSGNTIYF TGTGCCAGCAGCTTAGATGCAGGCTCTGGAAACACCATATATTTT 15 TRBV11-3 - - TRBJ1-3
CASSPIGLAGGDGELFF TGCGCCAGCAGCCCTATCGGACTAGCGGGAGGAGACGGGGAGCTGTTTTTT 17 TRBV4-3 few TRBD2 TRBJ2-2
CASSVQQRRGLGEQFF TGTGCCAGCAGTGTTCAACAGAGAAGGGGCCTAGGCGAGCAGTTCTTC 16 TRBV6-1 - - TRBJ2-1
CASTLRVTGNTIYF TGTGCCAGCACATTAAGGGTGACTGGAAACACCATATATTTT 14 TRBV28 - - TRBJ1-3
CASSLAGVGTEAFF TGTGCCAGCAGCTTAGCCGGGGTGGGCACTGAAGCTTTCTTT 14 TRBV7-2 - - TRBJ1-1
CASSLFAGPTEKLFF TGTGCCAGCTCACTTTTCGCAGGGCCTACTGAAAAACTGTTTTTT 15 TRBV18 - - TRBJ1-4
CASSQDEQALEAFF TGCGCCAGCAGCCAAGATGAACAAGCCCTTGAAGCTTTCTTT 14 TRBV4-1 once - TRBJ1-1
CASSVGVPHEQYF TGTGCCAGCAGCGTTGGGGTTCCCCACGAGCAGTACTTC 13 TRBV9 - - TRBJ2-7
CASRSPPAVVQPQHF TGTGCCAGCAGATCCCCGCCGGCGGTAGTTCAGCCCCAGCATTTT 15 TRBV6-1 - - TRBJ1-5
CASSLSAPGQGWYEQYF TGTGCCAGCAGCTTAAGCGCTCCGGGACAGGGGTGGTACGAGCAGTACTTC 17 TRBV11-1 - TRBD1 TRBJ2-7
CASRGDSLHKGMNTEAFF TGTGCCAGCAGGGGGGACAGCCTCCATAAGGGGATGAACACTGAAGCTTTCTTT 18 TRBV2 - TRBD1 TRBJ1-1
CASSGTGEEKLFF TGTGCCAGCTCAGGGACAGGGGAAGAAAAACTGTTTTTT 13 TRBV18 - TRBD1 TRBJ1-4
CASTRAKGGYEQYF TGTGCCAGCACCCGGGCAAAGGGGGGCTACGAGCAGTACTTC 14 TRBV6-1 - - TRBJ2-7
CASSTGSKYNEQFF TGCGCCAGCAGCACCGGGAGTAAGTACAATGAGCAGTTCTTC 14 TRBV5-1 - - TRBJ2-1
CASDREATEAFF TGTGCCAGCGACAGGGAGGCCACTGAAGCTTTCTTT 12 TRBV2 - TRBD1 TRBJ1-1
CASSTDPNYGYTF TGCGCCAGCAGCACAGACCCTAACTATGGCTACACCTTC 13 TRBV5-1 - - TRBJ1-2
CASSQDGGGLAKNIQYF TGCGCCAGCAGCCAAGATGGGGGCGGTTTAGCCAAAAACATTCAGTACTTC 17 TRBV4-1 - - TRBJ2-4
CASRPGDREKLFF TGTGCCAGCAGACCCGGGGACCGTGAAAAACTGTTTTTT 13 TRBV28 - - TRBJ1-4
CASESPRGAYGYTF TGTGCCAGCGAAAGCCCGCGGGGGGCCTATGGCTACACCTTC 14 TRBV28 few - TRBJ1-2
CASSELRDSYGYTF TGTGCCAGCAGTGAGCTAAGGGACAGCTATGGCTACACCTTC 14 TRBV2 - TRBD1 TRBJ1-2